The source of this TCR beta chain is a study of technical replicates of blood from a handful of donors. The CDR3 has 14 residues. Germline V lookup: CDR1 ENHRY, CDR2 SYGVKD. V lost 4 bases, J lost 6 bases, and 6 bases stayed unmatched. Repertoires were generated with immunoSEQ multiplex PCR, while TCRdb's copy carries only in-frame clones and drops some. Of 98,000 or so clones listed, about 96% are singletons. The rearrangement uses TRBV10-3 and TRBJ2-7; 10 bases are a match to TRBD1. The source is a human donor in good health. Sequenced: T cells isolated from PBMCs. Here the CDR3 DNA reads TGTGCCATCAGTGGAACGGGACAGGGGACCGAGCAGTACTTC. Translation: CAISGTGQGTEQYF.